The 32 T cell receptor beta chains listed next were all sequenced from one sample in a study of cytomegalovirus exposure and HLA in healthy donors. Only in-frame clones appear in the TCRdb table, and some are missing; sequencing was by immunoSEQ multiplex PCR. The sample shows about 170,000 clones, roughly 86% of them seen only once. The sequenced sample consisted of PBMCs. The receptors were sampled from a man aged 18 to 29 in good health and CMV-seropositive.

The V and J genes are TRBV6-4 and TRBJ1-1, with a tentative D call TRBD1 (6 bases). The CDR3 is made up of 14 amino acids. V was clipped by 6 bases and J by 4 bases, with 15 bases between them. Germline assignment: CDR1 MRHNA and CDR2 SNTAGT. CDR3 protein: CASRERTGSTEAFF. Written as DNA, the CDR3 is TGTGCCAGCAGGGAACGTACAGGGAGCACTGAAGCTTTCTTT.

This chain connects TRBV4-3 to TRBJ1-2; no reliable D call. Germline V gene sequence: CDR1 LGHNA, CDR2 YSLEER. Trimming took off 0 bases at V and 0 bases at J, with 14 bases between the two ends. The CDR3 consists of 17 residues. The CDR3 DNA sequence: TGCGCCAGCAGCCAAGACCCTCCATCGACTACTAACTATGGCTACACCTTC. Amino acids: CASSQDPPSTTNYGYTF.

This sequence joins TRBV6-5 and TRBJ1-2; D remains unclear. The CDR3 covers 12 residues. Per germline, CDR1 MNHEY and CDR2 SVGAGI. Trimming removed 10 bases at V and 4 bases at J, with 13 bases between. Here the CDR3 DNA reads TGTGCCACCCGAGGGCTGGTCTATGGCTACACCTTC. It codes for CATRGLVYGYTF.

The rearrangement uses TRBV10-3 and TRBJ1-6; possibly TRBD1 for D (6 bases). V lost 3 bases and J 9 bases, leaving 18 bases between the germline ends. This CDR3 is built from 16 residues. CDR1 is ENHRY and CDR2 is SYGVKD in the germline V gene. CDR3 sequence reads: CAISDWQVEGGSPLHF. As DNA, the CDR3 is TGTGCCATCAGTGATTGGCAGGTGGAAGGGGGTTCACCCCTCCACTTT.

The chain employs TRBV7-2 and TRBJ2-7, with TRBD2 matching 14 bases. V shed 6 bases and J 0 bases; nucleotides not matched to a gene: 13. Germline assignment: CDR1 SGHTA and CDR2 FQGNSA. The CDR3 has 19 residues. The CDR3 here is CASSYKGTSGSPLSYEQYF. The CDR3, as DNA: TGTGCCAGCAGTTATAAAGGGACTAGCGGGAGCCCTCTCTCCTACGAGCAGTACTTC. Full variable domain (remainder filled in from reference TRBV7-2 and TRBJ2-7): GAGVSQSPSNKVTEKGKDVELRCDPISGHTALYWYRQSLGQGLEFLIYFQGNSAPDKSGLPSDRFSAERTGGSVSTLTIQRTQQEDSAVYLCASSYKGTSGSPLSYEQYFGPGTRLTVT.

The chain uses TRBV7-9 and TRBJ2-1, with TRBD1 matching 7 bases. Germline trimming cut 5 bases from V and 8 bases from J; bases unmatched to any gene: 6. The germline gives CDR1 SEHNR, CDR2 FQNEAQ (reference sequence). This CDR3 is built from 13 residues. In nucleotides, the CDR3 is TGTGCCAGCAGCATGGGACAGAACCATGAGCAGTTCTTC. Translation gives CASSMGQNHEQFF.

The V and J genes are TRBV7-8 and TRBJ2-3, with D possibly TRBD2 on 6 matching bases. This CDR3 contains 13 residues. CDR1 and CDR2 from the germline V gene are SGHVS and FQNEAQ. The V gene lost 1 base and the J gene lost 10 bases, with 12 bases spanning the gap. The CDR3 DNA sequence: TGTGCCAGCAGCTTAGTGTCACTAGCCGCGCAGTATTTT. Its translation is CASSLVSLAAQYF. Full variable domain (missing parts from reference TRBV7-8 and TRBJ2-3): GAGVSQSPRYKVAKRGQDVALRCDPISGHVSLFWYQQALGQGPEFLTYFQNEAQLDKSGLPSDRFFAERPEGSVSTLKIQRTQQEDSAVYLCASSLVSLAAQYFGPGTRLTVL.

This clone showed up just a few times. V gene TRBV14 combines with J gene TRBJ2-5; 10 bases are shared with TRBD2. Germline V gene data show CDR1 as SGHDN and CDR2 as FVKESK. The J segment lost 4 bases and the V segment lost 4 bases, leaving 12 bases of the junction unmatched. The CDR3 is made up of 17 amino acids. The CDR3 loop is CASSRGGASGSGETQYF. The CDR3 DNA sequence: TGTGCCAGCAGCCGAGGCGGGGCTAGCGGGAGTGGAGAGACCCAGTACTTC.

This chain connects TRBV10-3 to TRBJ2-5, with 8 nucleotides matching TRBD2. The CDR3 has 14 amino acids. Germline V CDR1 and CDR2: ENHRY, SYGVKD. V dropped 4 bases and J dropped 2; count of bases not matched to a gene: 3. Here the CDR3 reads CAISGPSGQETQYF. The CDR3 region has the DNA TGTGCCATCAGTGGCCCTAGCGGGCAAGAGACCCAGTACTTC.

The rearrangement joins TRBV18 to TRBJ1-5; 8 bases map to TRBD1. The trim removed 6 bases at V and 5 bases at J, leaving 12 bases unmatched. The CDR3 loop spans 16 amino acids. The germline V gene encodes CDR1 KGHSH and CDR2 LQKENI. CDR3 region: CASSQGAWVSDQPQHF. The CDR3 DNA sequence: TGTGCCAGCTCGCAGGGGGCGTGGGTTTCGGATCAGCCCCAGCATTTT. Filled out from reference TRBV18 and TRBJ1-5, the complete variable domain reads NAGVMQNPRHLVRRRGQEARLRCSPMKGHSHVYWYRQLPEEGLKFMVYLQKENIIDESGMPKERFSAEFPKEGPSILRIQQVVRGDSAAYFCASSQGAWVSDQPQHFGDGTRLSIL.

The chain carries TRBV9 and TRBJ2-3, with a weak D call TRBD2 (7 bases). With 4 bases removed from V and 6 bases from J, the gap between germline ends came to 12 bases. The germline gives CDR1 SGDLS, CDR2 YYNGEE. This CDR3 contains 13 residues. As DNA, the CDR3 is TGTGCCAGCAGCACCGGGGGGCCGGATACGCAGTATTTT. This codes for CASSTGGPDTQYF.

The chain employs TRBV18 and TRBJ1-6; 7 nucleotides line up with TRBD1. Germline CDR1 and CDR2: KGHSH and LQKENI. This CDR3 has 15 residues. Trimming at V came to 3 bases and at J to 6 bases, leaving 5 bases not matched to a gene. The CDR3, as DNA: TGTGCCAGCTCACCTAGACAGGGAGGTAATTCACCCCTCCACTTT. Translated: CASSPRQGGNSPLHF.

The V and J genes are TRBV2 and TRBJ1-3, with D perhaps matching TRBD1 (5 bases). With 0 bases removed from V and 0 bases from J, the gap between germline ends came to 9 bases. The CDR3 contains 16 residues. The germline V gene encodes CDR1 SNHLY and CDR2 FYNNEI. CDR3 loop: CASSEALGRSGNTIYF. CDR3 nucleotides: TGTGCCAGCAGTGAAGCGCTGGGGCGCTCTGGAAACACCATATATTTT.

The rearrangement links TRBV5-1 to TRBJ2-3, with D possibly TRBD1 on 5 matching bases. V was cut by 2 bases and J by 1 base, with 8 bases left in between. The CDR3 spans 14 residues. CDR1 is SGHRS and CDR2 is YFSETQ in the germline V gene. CDR3 region: CASSLQDGTDTQYF. In nucleotides, the CDR3 is TGCGCCAGCAGCTTACAGGATGGCACAGATACGCAGTATTTT.

The gene calls are TRBV11-2 and TRBJ1-2; TRBD1 is a possible D gene (6 bases). The CDR3 runs 14 residues. V was trimmed by 5 bases and J by 3 bases, leaving 13 bases between them. Looked up from germline, CDR1 is SGHAT and CDR2 is FQNNGV. CDR3 nucleotide sequence: TGTGCCAGCAGCGATCAGGGGTTCTACTATGGCTACACCTTC. Its translation: CASSDQGFYYGYTF.

The chain couples TRBV7-9 to TRBJ2-5; the match to TRBD2 covers 11 bases. V lost 8 bases to trimming and J lost 5 bases; unmatched junction nucleotides: 10. The V gene's germline CDR1 is SEHNR and CDR2 FQNEAQ (reference sequence). The CDR3 consists of 15 residues. The CDR3 DNA is TGTGCCAGCTCTGACCTAGCGGGAGGAATTGAGACCCAGTACTTC. This gives the protein CASSDLAGGIETQYF.

In the case of this clone: Germline is not matched at one junction end, which may reflect a read error. This chain uses TRBV9 with TRBJ1-1; D remains ambiguous. This CDR3 contains 13 residues. CDR1 is SGDLS and CDR2 is YYNGEE in the germline V gene. DNA of the CDR3: TGTGCCAGCACCGTAGTGGCGAACACTGAAGCTTTCTTT. This gives the protein CASTVVANTEAFF. Filled out from reference TRBV9 and TRBJ1-1, the complete variable domain reads DSGVTQTPKHLITATGQRVTLRCSPRSGDLSVYWYQQSLDQGLQFLIQYYNGEERAKGNILERFSAQQFPDLHSELNLSSLELGDSALYFCASTVVANTEAFFGQGTRLTVV.

The chain employs TRBV6-5 and TRBJ2-3; 8 nucleotides match TRBD1. From germline, CDR1 is MNHEY and CDR2 SVGAGI. This CDR3 region has 15 residues. The ends lost 4 bases at V and 4 bases at J; junction bases unmatched: 7. CDR3 DNA: TGTGCCAGCAGTTGGACAGGGTTGGGGGCAGATACGCAGTATTTT. Translating gives CASSWTGLGADTQYF.

This clone was detected only once. This chain links TRBV28 with TRBJ2-1, with TRBD1 as a possible D gene (6 bases). This CDR3 contains 16 residues. Trimming left V 7 bases short and J 8 bases short, with 24 bases between. CDR1 is MDHEN, CDR2 SYDVKM, per germline. The CDR3 spells CASTISGTTGLDEQFF. DNA of the CDR3: TGTGCCAGCACCATTTCCGGGACGACAGGACTCGATGAGCAGTTCTTC.

The CDR3 loop reads CASSPRLAGGRTNTGELFF. The CDR3, as DNA: TGTGCCAGCTCACCACGACTAGCGGGAGGTCGTACGAACACCGGGGAGCTGTTTTTT. The chain links TRBV18 to TRBJ2-2, with 13 bases identical to TRBD2. CDR1 KGHSH and CDR2 LQKENI come from the germline V gene. The length of the CDR3 is 19 residues. V lost 1 base to trimming and J lost 0 bases; unmatched junction nucleotides: 5.

The chain recombines TRBV11-2 with TRBJ1-6, with D perhaps matching TRBD1 (5 bases). Looked up from germline, CDR1 is SGHAT and CDR2 is FQNNGV. V lost 8 bases and J 5 bases, leaving 16 bases between the germline ends. The CDR3 sequence is 15 residues long. The CDR3 region is CASRRPGLNNSPLHF. For the CDR3, the DNA is TGTGCCAGCCGACGCCCGGGACTAAATAATTCACCCCTCCACTTT.

This chain joins TRBV7-9 and TRBJ2-2; no firm D call. V gave up 3 bases and J gave up 7 bases, with 9 bases separating them. The germline CDR1 and CDR2 sequences are SEHNR and FQNEAQ (reference sequence). The CDR3 length is 13 residues. CDR3 bases: TGTGCCAGCAGCTTTACAAGAAACGGGGAGCTGTTTTTT. Translated, it gives CASSFTRNGELFF.

This rearrangement joins TRBV28 to TRBJ1-5; possible D gene TRBD1, 5 bases. The germline gives CDR1 MDHEN, CDR2 SYDVKM. CDR3 size: 17 residues. The V end was cut by 2 bases, the J end by 1 base, with 15 bases between. CDR3 in DNA: TGTGCCAGCAGTTTAAGCCCCAGGGTAAGGAGCAATCAGCCCCAGCATTTT. This translates into CASSLSPRVRSNQPQHF.

J is TRBJ1-2 and V is TRBV5-5, with D unclear. Trimming removed 0 bases at V and 2 bases at J, with 8 bases between. CDR1 is SGHKS and CDR2 is YYEKEE in the germline V gene (reference sequence). The CDR3 runs 14 residues. CDR3 in amino acids: CASSLVSLNYGYTF. The CDR3 DNA follows: TGTGCCAGCAGCTTGGTTTCGCTAAACTATGGCTACACCTTC. Together with reference TRBV5-5 and TRBJ1-2, the CDR3 gives the full variable domain: DAGVTQSPTHLIKTRGQQVTLRCSPISGHKSVSWYQQVLGQGPQFIFQYYEKEERGRGNFPDRFSARQFPNYSSELNVNALLLGDSALYLCASSLVSLNYGYTFGSGTRLTVV.

The rearrangement uses TRBV16 and TRBJ2-7; 7 nucleotides match TRBD2. J gave up 3 bases and V 0 bases, and 2 bases lay outside the gene matches. The CDR3 is 14 amino acids. The germline gives CDR1 KGHSY, CDR2 FQNENV. The DNA of the CDR3 is TGTGCCAGCAGCCAATCGGGGGGGGTCTACGAGCAGTACTTC. As protein: CASSQSGGVYEQYF. Complete variable domain (other parts from reference TRBV16 and TRBJ2-7): GEEVAQTPKHLVRGEGQKAKLYCAPIKGHSYVFWYQQVLKNEFKFLISFQNENVFDETGMPKERFSAKCLPNSPCSLEIQATKLEDSAVYFCASSQSGGVYEQYFGPGTRLTVT.

J is TRBJ1-6 and V is TRBV5-5; D gene uncertain. The CDR3 consists of 15 residues. Per germline, CDR1 SGHKS and CDR2 YYEKEE (reference sequence). Trimming removed 4 bases at V and 8 bases at J, with 16 bases between. The CDR3 reads CASSGWTPWDSPLHF. The CDR3 region has the DNA TGTGCCAGCAGCGGTTGGACTCCGTGGGATTCACCCCTCCACTTT.

The chain employs TRBV6-4 and TRBJ2-3, with D perhaps TRBD2 (7 bases). V dropped 3 bases and J dropped 0 bases, with 16 bases sitting between them. This CDR3 is 17 amino acids long. Germline V gene sequence: CDR1 MRHNA, CDR2 SNTAGT. The CDR3 coding sequence is TGTGCCAGCAGTGAGAAGGCGGGGGCCCCTAGCACAGATACGCAGTATTTT. Translation: CASSEKAGAPSTDTQYF.

The chain uses TRBV5-8 and TRBJ2-2; D possibly corresponds to TRBD2 (5 bases). Germline V gene lookup returns CDR1 SGHTS and CDR2 YDEGEE. The CDR3 has 15 residues. Deletions cut 4 bases from V and 7 bases from J, with 17 bases between. The CDR3 is CASSPLRGFGGELFF. The DNA for the CDR3 is TGTGCCAGCAGCCCCCTCCGGGGTTTTGGCGGGGAGCTGTTTTTT.

The chain links TRBV21-1 to TRBJ2-7; the table's D call, TRBD1, has no DNA check behind it. TRBV21-1 is assigned pseudogene status. The CDR3 is made up of 15 amino acids. The CDR3 nucleotides are TGTGCCAGCAGCTTAAGCAGGGGTTTACCCTACGAGCAGTACTTC. This codes for CASSLSRGLPYEQYF.

The rearrangement links TRBV29-1 to TRBJ2-1; TRBD1 aligns across 11 bases. The CDR3 has 13 residues. The ends lost 4 bases at V and 9 bases at J; junction bases unmatched: 5. The germline CDR1 and CDR2 sequences are SQVTM and ANQGSEA. The CDR3 coding sequence is TGCAGCGTTGGAGGACAGGGGGCGGGTGAGCAGTTCTTC. Protein: CSVGGQGAGEQFF.

The gene calls are TRBV25-1 and TRBJ2-2, with 8 bases identical to TRBD2. CDR3 size: 16 residues. The V gene end was trimmed by 2 bases and the J gene end by 10 bases; junction bases not matched to a gene: 12. The germline gives CDR1 MGHDK, CDR2 SYGVNS. The CDR3 loop reads CASSEAGGTRGSELFF. The CDR3 DNA reads as TGTGCCAGCAGTGAAGCGGGGGGAACTAGAGGGTCGGAGCTGTTTTTT.

This clone was counted only a few times. The V gene is TRBV19, the J gene TRBJ1-1; TRBD1 aligns across 9 bases. The germline gives CDR1 LNHDA, CDR2 SQIVND (reference sequence). The length of the CDR3 is 12 residues. The J segment lost 8 bases and the V segment lost 8 bases, leaving 6 bases of the junction unmatched. Written as DNA, the CDR3 is TGTGCCAGTCGGTTGGACAGGGGAGAAGCTTTCTTT. Translation gives CASRLDRGEAFF.